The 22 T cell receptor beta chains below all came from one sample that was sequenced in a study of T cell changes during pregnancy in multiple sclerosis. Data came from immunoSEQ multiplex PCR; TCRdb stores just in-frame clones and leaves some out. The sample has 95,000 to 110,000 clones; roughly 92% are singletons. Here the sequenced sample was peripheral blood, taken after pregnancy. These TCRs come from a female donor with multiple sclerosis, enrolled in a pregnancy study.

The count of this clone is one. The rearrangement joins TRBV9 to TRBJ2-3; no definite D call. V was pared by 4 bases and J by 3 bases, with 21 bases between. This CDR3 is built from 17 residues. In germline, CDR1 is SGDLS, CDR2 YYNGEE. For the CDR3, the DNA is TGTGCCAGCAGCCAAACTACAAATTTCCCTCTGACAGATACGCAGTATTTT. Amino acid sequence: CASSQTTNFPLTDTQYF. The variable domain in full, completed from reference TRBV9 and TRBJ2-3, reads DSGVTQTPKHLITATGQRVTLRCSPRSGDLSVYWYQQSLDQGLQFLIQYYNGEERAKGNILERFSAQQFPDLHSELNLSSLELGDSALYFCASSQTTNFPLTDTQYFGPGTRLTVL.

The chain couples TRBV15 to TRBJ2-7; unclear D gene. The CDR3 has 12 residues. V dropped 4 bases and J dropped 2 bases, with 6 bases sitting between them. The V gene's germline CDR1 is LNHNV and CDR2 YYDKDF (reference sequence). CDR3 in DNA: TGTGCCACCAGCATATCCCCCTACGAGCAGTACTTC. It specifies CATSISPYEQYF.

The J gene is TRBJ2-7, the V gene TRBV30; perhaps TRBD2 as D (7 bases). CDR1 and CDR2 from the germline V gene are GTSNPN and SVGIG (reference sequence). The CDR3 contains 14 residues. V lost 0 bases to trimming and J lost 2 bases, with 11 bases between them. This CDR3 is CAWSVGGGAYEQYF. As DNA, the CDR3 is TGTGCCTGGAGTGTAGGGGGAGGGGCCTACGAGCAGTACTTC.

The CDR3 nucleotides are TGTGCCAGCAGCCAAGCGGGGGGCCTGTCAGATACGCAGTATTTT. It translates to CASSQAGGLSDTQYF. The chain joins TRBV4-2 to TRBJ2-3; TRBD2 might be the D (7 bases). The CDR3 is 15 amino acids. Looked up from germline, CDR1 is LGHNA and CDR2 is YNFKEQ. The V end lost 1 base, the J end lost 4 bases, and 12 bases lay between the germline ends.

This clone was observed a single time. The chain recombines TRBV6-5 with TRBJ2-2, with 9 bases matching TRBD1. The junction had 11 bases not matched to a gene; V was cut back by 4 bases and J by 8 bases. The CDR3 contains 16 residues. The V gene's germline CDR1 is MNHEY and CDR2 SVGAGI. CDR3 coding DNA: TGTGCCAGCAGTTCCCGGGACAGGGCACCTTCTGGGGAGCTGTTTTTT. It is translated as CASSSRDRAPSGELFF.

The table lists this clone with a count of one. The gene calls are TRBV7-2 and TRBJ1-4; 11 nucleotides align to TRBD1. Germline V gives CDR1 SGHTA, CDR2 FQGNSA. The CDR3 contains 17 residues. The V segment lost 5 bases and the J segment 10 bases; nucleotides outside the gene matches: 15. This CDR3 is CASSLQTNRDRGGKLFF. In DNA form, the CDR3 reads TGTGCCAGCAGCCTACAGACAAACCGGGACAGGGGGGGAAAACTGTTTTTT.

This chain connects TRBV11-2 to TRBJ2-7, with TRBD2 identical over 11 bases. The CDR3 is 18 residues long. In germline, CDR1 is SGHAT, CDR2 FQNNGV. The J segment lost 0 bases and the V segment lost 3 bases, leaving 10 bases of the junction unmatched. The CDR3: CASSFRLTSGDNSYEQYF. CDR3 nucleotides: TGTGCCAGCAGCTTCCGTTTGACTAGCGGGGACAACTCCTACGAGCAGTACTTC.

Here the CDR3 reads CASSLSISYGYTF. Here the CDR3 DNA reads TGCGCCAGCAGCTTGTCAATTTCCTATGGCTACACCTTC. The genes are TRBV5-1 and TRBJ1-2; D is unresolved. Looked up from germline, CDR1 is SGHRS and CDR2 is YFSETQ. The CDR3 consists of 13 residues. The V gene lost 1 base and the J gene lost 4 bases, with 8 bases spanning the gap.

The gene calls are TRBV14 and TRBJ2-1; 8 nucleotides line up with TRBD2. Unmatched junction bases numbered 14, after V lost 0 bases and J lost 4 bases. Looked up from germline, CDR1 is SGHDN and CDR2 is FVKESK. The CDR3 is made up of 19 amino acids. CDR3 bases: TGTGCCAGCAGCCAAGAAAGGGGACCGGAGGAGCGGGAGTACAATGAGCAGTTCTTC. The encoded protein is CASSQERGPEEREYNEQFF.

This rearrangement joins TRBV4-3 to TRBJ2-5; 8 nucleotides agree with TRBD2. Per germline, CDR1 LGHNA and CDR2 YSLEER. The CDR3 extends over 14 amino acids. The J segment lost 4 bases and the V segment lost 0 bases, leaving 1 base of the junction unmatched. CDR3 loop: CASSQDRGGETQYF. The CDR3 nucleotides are TGCGCCAGCAGCCAAGATCGGGGGGGAGAGACCCAGTACTTC.

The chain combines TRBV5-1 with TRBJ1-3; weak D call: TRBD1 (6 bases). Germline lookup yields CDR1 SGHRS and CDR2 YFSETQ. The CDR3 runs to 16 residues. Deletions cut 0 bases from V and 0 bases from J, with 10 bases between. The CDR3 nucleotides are TGCGCCAGCAGCTTGGCCGGACAGATCTCTGGAAACACCATATATTTT. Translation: CASSLAGQISGNTIYF.

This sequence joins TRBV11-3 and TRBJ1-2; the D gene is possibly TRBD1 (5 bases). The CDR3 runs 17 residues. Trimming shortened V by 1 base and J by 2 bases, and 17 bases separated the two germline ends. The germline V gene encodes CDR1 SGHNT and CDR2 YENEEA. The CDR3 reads CASSLVSGREGNYGYTF. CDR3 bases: TGTGCCAGCAGCTTAGTCTCGGGCAGGGAAGGGAACTATGGCTACACCTTC.

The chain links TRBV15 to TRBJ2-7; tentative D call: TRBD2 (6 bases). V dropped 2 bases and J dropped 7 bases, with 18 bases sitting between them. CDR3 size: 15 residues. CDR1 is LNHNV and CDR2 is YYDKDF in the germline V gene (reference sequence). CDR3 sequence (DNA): TGTGCCACCAGCAGACTGACACGTGGGGGAGGTGAGCAGTACTTC. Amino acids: CATSRLTRGGGEQYF.

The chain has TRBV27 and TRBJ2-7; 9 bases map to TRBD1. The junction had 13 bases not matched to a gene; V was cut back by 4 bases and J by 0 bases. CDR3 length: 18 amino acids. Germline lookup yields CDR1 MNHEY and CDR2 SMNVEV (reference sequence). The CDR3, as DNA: TGTGCCAGCAGTTACCTACACGGACCGGGACAGGGCTCCTACGAGCAGTACTTC. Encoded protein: CASSYLHGPGQGSYEQYF.

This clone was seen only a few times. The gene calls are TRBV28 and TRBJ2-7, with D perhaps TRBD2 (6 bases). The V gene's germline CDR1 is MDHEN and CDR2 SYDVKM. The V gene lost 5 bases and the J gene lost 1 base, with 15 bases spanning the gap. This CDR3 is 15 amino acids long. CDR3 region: CASSTFFAGSYEQYF. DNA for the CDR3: TGTGCCAGCAGTACCTTCTTCGCGGGATCCTACGAGCAGTACTTC.

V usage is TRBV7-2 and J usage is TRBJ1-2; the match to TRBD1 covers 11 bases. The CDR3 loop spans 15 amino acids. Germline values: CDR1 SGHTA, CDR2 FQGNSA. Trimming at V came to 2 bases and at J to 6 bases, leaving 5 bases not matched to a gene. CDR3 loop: CASSLKGQGANGYTF. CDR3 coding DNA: TGTGCCAGCAGCTTAAAAGGACAGGGGGCAAATGGCTACACCTTC.

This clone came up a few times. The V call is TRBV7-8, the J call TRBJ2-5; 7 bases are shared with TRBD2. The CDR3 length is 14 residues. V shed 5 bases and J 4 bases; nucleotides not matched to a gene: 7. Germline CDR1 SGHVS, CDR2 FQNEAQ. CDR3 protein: CASSRRDYGETQYF. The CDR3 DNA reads TGTGCCAGCAGCCGCCGGGACTACGGAGAGACCCAGTACTTC.

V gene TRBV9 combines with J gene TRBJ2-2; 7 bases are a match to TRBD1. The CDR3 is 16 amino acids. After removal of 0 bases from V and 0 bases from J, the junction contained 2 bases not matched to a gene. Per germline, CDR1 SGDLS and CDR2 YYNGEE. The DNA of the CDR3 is TGTGCCAGCAGCGTAGCGGGGACAGCGAACACCGGGGAGCTGTTTTTT. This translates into CASSVAGTANTGELFF. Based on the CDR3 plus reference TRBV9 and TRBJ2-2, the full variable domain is DSGVTQTPKHLITATGQRVTLRCSPRSGDLSVYWYQQSLDQGLQFLIQYYNGEERAKGNILERFSAQQFPDLHSELNLSSLELGDSALYFCASSVAGTANTGELFFGEGSRLTVL.

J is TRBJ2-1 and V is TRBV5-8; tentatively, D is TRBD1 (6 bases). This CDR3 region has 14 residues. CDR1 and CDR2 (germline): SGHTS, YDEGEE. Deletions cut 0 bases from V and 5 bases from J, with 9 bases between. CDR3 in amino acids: CASSLGQEDNEQFF. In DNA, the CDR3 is TGTGCCAGCAGCTTGGGACAGGAAGACAATGAGCAGTTCTTC.

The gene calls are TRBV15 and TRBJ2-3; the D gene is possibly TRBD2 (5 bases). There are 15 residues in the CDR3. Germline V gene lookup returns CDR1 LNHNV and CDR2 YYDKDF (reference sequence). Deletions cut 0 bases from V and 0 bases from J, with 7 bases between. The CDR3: CATSRDRGSTDTQYF. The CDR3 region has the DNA TGTGCCACCAGCAGAGATCGCGGGAGCACAGATACGCAGTATTTT.

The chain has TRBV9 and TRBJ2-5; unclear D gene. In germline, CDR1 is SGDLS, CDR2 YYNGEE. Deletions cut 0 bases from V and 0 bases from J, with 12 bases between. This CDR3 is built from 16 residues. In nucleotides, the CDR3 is TGTGCCAGCAGCGTAGGGTTCCCTACGTACCAAGAGACCCAGTACTTC. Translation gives CASSVGFPTYQETQYF. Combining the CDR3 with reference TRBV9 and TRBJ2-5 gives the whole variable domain DSGVTQTPKHLITATGQRVTLRCSPRSGDLSVYWYQQSLDQGLQFLIQYYNGEERAKGNILERFSAQQFPDLHSELNLSSLELGDSALYFCASSVGFPTYQETQYFGPGTRLLVL.

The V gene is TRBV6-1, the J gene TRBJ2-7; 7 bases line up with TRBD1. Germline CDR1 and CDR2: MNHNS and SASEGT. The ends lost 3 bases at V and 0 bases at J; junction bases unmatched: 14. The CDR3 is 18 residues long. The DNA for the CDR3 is TGTGCCAGCAGTGACGGACAGGAAATGTCCTTTAGCTCCTACGAGCAGTACTTC. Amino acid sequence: CASSDGQEMSFSSYEQYF.